The sequence of this T cell receptor (beta chain) was determined in a study of blood T cell repertoires in COVID-19. In the study overall: From T cells, B-cell-depleted T cells, or PBMCs came the material, which was cDNA or gDNA.

The method was immunoSEQ multiplex PCR; TCRdb's version includes in-frame clones alone and lacks a portion of them. The sample holds 25,000 to 30,000 clones, about 90% seen once. What was sequenced was peripheral blood. This TCR was recovered from a human donor in a cohort sampled during active COVID-19.

CDR3 amino acids: CASSPGTGNAGAFF. The DNA for the CDR3 is TGCGCCAGCAGCCCCGGGACAGGGAACGCCGGAGCTTTCTTT. The chain couples TRBV5-1 to TRBJ1-1; TRBD1 matches at 9 bases. V lost 4 bases and J lost 10; bases outside the gene matches: 11. Germline CDR1 SGHRS, CDR2 YFSETQ. This CDR3 has 14 amino acids.